These 11 T cell receptor beta chains came from one sample sequenced in a study of shared clonotypes between healthy human individuals. Clones were sequenced by immunoSEQ multiplex PCR, and TCRdb holds only the in-frame ones, with some missing. The sample includes fewer than 650,000 clones, around 78% of them seen just once. The specimen was PBMCs. These receptors came from a woman in her thirties or forties in good health. Some clones in this sample may be carry-over from other donors' samples.

J is TRBJ1-5 and V is TRBV2; no reliable D call. Germline CDR1 and CDR2: SNHLY and FYNNEI. The CDR3 extends over 15 amino acids. The V end lost 3 bases, the J end lost 7 bases, and 16 bases lay between the germline ends. CDR3 in DNA: TGTGCCAGCAGTGATGCGCCCCGGGAGGGCCAGCCCCAGCATTTT. This encodes CASSDAPREGQPQHF. Based on the CDR3 plus reference TRBV2 and TRBJ1-5, the full variable domain is EPEVTQTPSHQVTQMGQEVILRCVPISNHLYFYWYRQILGQKVEFLVSFYNNEISEKSEIFDDQFSVERPDGSNFTLKIRSTKLEDSAMYFCASSDAPREGQPQHFGDGTRLSIL.

The chain employs TRBV29-1 and TRBJ2-2, with 9 bases matching TRBD1. Losses at the gene ends were 3 bases for V and 1 base for J; bases not matched to a gene: 6. Germline CDR1 SQVTM, CDR2 ANQGSEA. There are 16 residues in the CDR3. CDR3 sequence reads: CSVELQGAVNTGELFF. For the CDR3, the DNA is TGCAGCGTTGAGCTACAGGGGGCCGTGAACACCGGGGAGCTGTTTTTT.

V is TRBV28 and J is TRBJ2-7, with D perhaps matching TRBD1 (5 bases). Germline values: CDR1 MDHEN, CDR2 SYDVKM. Trimming stripped 8 bases from V and 1 base from J, with 18 bases between. The CDR3 is made up of 15 amino acids. The CDR3 loop is CASSLPAGMSYEQYF. Here the CDR3 DNA reads TGTGCCAGCTCTCTACCAGCAGGGATGTCCTACGAGCAGTACTTC. The whole variable domain, remainder taken from reference TRBV28 and TRBJ2-7, is DVKVTQSSRYLVKRTGEKVFLECVQDMDHENMFWYRQDPGLGLRLIYFSYDVKMKEKGDIPEGYSVSREKKERFSLILESASTNQTSMYLCASSLPAGMSYEQYFGPGTRLTVT.

V gene TRBV7-2 combines with J gene TRBJ2-7; D gene unclear. V gave up 1 base and J gave up 2 bases, with 9 bases separating them. This CDR3 contains 14 residues. CDR1 is SGHTA and CDR2 is FQGNSA in the germline V gene. This CDR3 is CASSLVVQTYEQYF. In DNA, the CDR3 is TGTGCCAGCAGCTTAGTGGTCCAAACCTACGAGCAGTACTTC.

The chain combines TRBV6-1 with TRBJ1-1; 11 bases match TRBD1. Per the germline V gene, CDR1 is MNHNS and CDR2 is SASEGT. The J segment lost 1 base and the V segment lost 6 bases, leaving 4 bases of the junction unmatched. CDR3 length: 15 residues. CDR3 nucleotide sequence: TGTGCCAGCAGCCCCGGACAGGGGGCGAACACTGAAGCTTTCTTT. It is translated as CASSPGQGANTEAFF.

The rearrangement uses TRBV5-6 and TRBJ2-5, with D possibly matching TRBD1 (5 bases). Matching the DNA end better, TRBJ2-7 makes the J call doubtful. The CDR3 extends over 13 amino acids. Germline V gene lookup returns CDR1 SGHDT and CDR2 YYEEEE. The CDR3: CASSLLTGNEQYF. CDR3 sequence (DNA): TGTGCCAGCAGCTTGTTAACAGGTAACGAGCAGTACTTC.

As regards this clone: Other DNA sequences in this specimen translate into the identical CDR3. CDR3: CASSYGGTNYGYTF. The CDR3 coding sequence is TGTGCCAGCAGTTACGGAGGGACCAACTATGGCTACACCTTC. V is TRBV6-6 and J is TRBJ1-2, with D possibly matching TRBD1 (5 bases). This CDR3 region has 14 residues. CDR1 is MNHNY, CDR2 SVGAGI, per germline (reference sequence). With 2 bases removed from V and 2 bases from J, the gap between germline ends came to 9 bases.

This clone was recorded at least ten times. V and J are TRBV28 and TRBJ2-7; D may be TRBD2 (6 bases). Germline values: CDR1 MDHEN, CDR2 SYDVKM. The CDR3 sequence is 16 residues long. V was clipped by 4 bases and J by 4 bases, with 20 bases between them. CDR3 nucleotides: TGTGCCAGCAGTTCCAGATCGCGCGGGACGGGTTACGAGCAGTACTTC. It encodes CASSSRSRGTGYEQYF. The full variable domain, in which reference TRBV28 and TRBJ2-7 provide the parts outside the CDR3, is DVKVTQSSRYLVKRTGEKVFLECVQDMDHENMFWYRQDPGLGLRLIYFSYDVKMKEKGDIPEGYSVSREKKERFSLILESASTNQTSMYLCASSSRSRGTGYEQYFGPGTRLTVT.

This chain joins TRBV29-1 and TRBJ2-5; 10 bases match TRBD1. TRBJ2-7 explains the end of the DNA better; the J call may be wrong. This CDR3 comprises 14 residues. Germline V gene data show CDR1 as SQVTM and CDR2 as ANQGSEA. The CDR3 DNA reads as TGCAGCGTTGAAAGGGACAGGGGCTCCTACGAGCAGTACTTC. Its translation is CSVERDRGSYEQYF.

The rearrangement uses TRBV7-9 and TRBJ2-3; D remains ambiguous. The CDR3 spans 14 residues. The V end was cut by 0 bases, the J end by 2 bases, with 6 bases between. In germline, CDR1 is SEHNR, CDR2 FQNEAQ (reference sequence). As DNA, the CDR3 is TGTGCCAGCAGCTTAGCAGGGTACACAGATACGCAGTATTTT. It codes for CASSLAGYTDTQYF.

J is TRBJ1-2 and V is TRBV2, with a tentative D call TRBD1 (5 bases). The ends were cut back, 6 bases at V and 3 bases at J, with 14 bases in the middle. CDR1 and CDR2 (germline): SNHLY, FYNNEI. The CDR3 spans 14 residues. The chain's CDR3 is CASRVDSSYYGYTF. The CDR3 nucleotides read TGTGCCAGCAGGGTCGACAGCTCCTACTATGGCTACACCTTC.